This is a list of T cell receptor beta chains from one sample in a study of blood T cell repertoires in COVID-19. Generated by immunoSEQ multiplex PCR, the TCRdb table keeps only in-frame clones and is missing some. This table has 120,000 to 150,000 clones, around 90% appearing once. Sequencing was performed on peripheral blood. The receptors originated from a human donor with COVID-19, enrolled during active disease. The donor label of this sample is uncertain. Each CDR3 is given with its conserved first and last residue. Each record gives: V gene, D gene, CDR3 protein. D genes are given only for firm matches.

TRBV21-1	NA	CASTNRVCQPQHF
TRBV15	NA	CATFRRGSTDTQYF
TRBV7-2	NA	CASTAGGWKNYGYTF
TRBV11-3	TRBD1	CASSLGQGTGNTEAFF
TRBV27	TRBD1	CASSLRQGSGYTF
TRBV3-1/TRBV3-2	NA	CASMFGGQNEQFF
TRBV9	TRBD2	CASSVVSGGAPDTQYF
TRBV29-1	NA	CSPEGLGGEAFF
TRBV6-5	NA	CASSYSRTAITEAFF
TRBV20-1	TRBD1	CSASGDRPNSPLHF
TRBV10-2	NA	CASSESPGDSNQPQHF
TRBV5-6	TRBD1	CASSWGTGERGYTF
TRBV3-1/TRBV3-2	TRBD1	CASSQGQGADQPQHF
TRBV10-2	NA	CASSERGGYGYTF
TRBV10-2	TRBD1	CASSEPPGQGWYEQYF
TRBV11-2	TRBD2	CASSPPNSGGTYNEQFF
TRBV5-3	TRBD2	CARSPARTSGIQETQYF
TRBV2	NA	CASIRGPGEGYTF
TRBV5-1	TRBD2	CASSLGTSVSYEQYF
TRBV24-1	NA	CATRGRGVYGYTF
TRBV2	NA	CASSESRGLRGHF
TRBV11-2	NA	CASSLGRRHGFYGQYF
TRBV19	TRBD2	CASRRRIAGTDTQYF
TRBV5-6	NA	CASSSRLRVYYEQYF
TRBV2	TRBD1	CASSDSGQGVRYF
TRBV6-1	TRBD2	CASSVGLAGGDTGELFF
TRBV18	NA	CASSPDWDKGYGYTF
TRBV28	TRBD2	CASLGGGTDNEQFF
TRBV14	NA	CASSWQRGDEQFF
TRBV5-1	NA	CASRGGPSRAYGYTF
TRBV5-1	TRBD1	CASSTGDAKNIQYF